The 21 T cell receptor beta chains below all came from one sample that was sequenced in a study of human T cells and chemical hapten exposure. Time point defined: patch test 2, 6 weeks after DPC sensitization. Treatment here: therapeutic diphenylcyclopropenone sensitization with weekly scalp DPC. MiXCR, applied by TCRdb to the RACE reads, yields one record per CDR3 protein. The repertoire holds tens of thousands of distinct CDR3 sequences, about 8% seen once, with around 3% in the top ten. The material was whole blood, obtained in connection with sensitization to the hapten diphenylcyclopropenone (DPC). All receptors come from a woman between 50 and 59 years old with alopecia areata. Some clones in this sample may be carry-over from other donors' samples.

There are a few counts of this clonotype. The V call is TRBV5-1, the J call TRBJ2-2; 8 nucleotides line up with TRBD1. The germline gives CDR1 SGHRS, CDR2 YFSETQ. CDR3 length equals 14 residues. Germline trimming cut 3 bases from V and 7 bases from J; bases unmatched to any gene: 5. DNA of the CDR3: TGCGCCAGCAGCTCAAGTGGACAGGGCGGGGAGCTGTTTTTT. It is translated as CASSSSGQGGELFF.

In its sample, this clonotype was seen many times. V usage is TRBV29-1 and J usage is TRBJ2-7, with D perhaps matching TRBD2 (5 bases). Germline CDR1 is SQVTM and CDR2 is ANQGSEA. V lost 2 bases and J lost 3, with 8 bases in between. CDR3 size: 12 residues. CDR3: CSVERGSYEQYF. DNA for the CDR3: TGCAGCGTTGAACGGGGAAGCTACGAGCAGTACTTC.

The sample holds a few counts of this clonotype. The rearrangement links TRBV2 to TRBJ2-1; D may be TRBD1 or TRBD2 (7 bases each). V was cut by 7 bases and J by 7 bases, with 20 bases left in between. Germline CDR1 and CDR2: SNHLY and FYNNEI. The CDR3 sequence is 15 residues long. The CDR3 loop is CASTRQGGSRNEQFF. The CDR3 coding sequence is TGTGCCAGCACCCGACAGGGAGGGTCTAGAAATGAGCAGTTCTTC.

The chain carries TRBV7-8 and TRBJ2-1; unclear D gene. Germline CDR1 and CDR2: SGHVS and FQNEAQ. V dropped 3 bases and J dropped 6 bases, with 9 bases sitting between them. The CDR3 contains 13 residues. The chain's CDR3 is CASSLPGPNEQFF. The DNA for the CDR3 is TGTGCCAGCAGCTTGCCAGGACCCAATGAGCAGTTCTTC.

This clonotype was found many times. V gene TRBV9 combines with J gene TRBJ2-7, with 10 bases aligning to TRBD1. In germline, CDR1 is SGDLS, CDR2 YYNGEE. The CDR3 spans 14 residues. After removal of 2 bases from V and 3 bases from J, the junction contained 2 bases not matched to a gene. This chain's CDR3 is CASSVGQGNYEQYF. The CDR3, as DNA: TGTGCCAGCAGCGTGGGACAGGGGAACTACGAGCAGTACTTC.

A few counts support this clonotype. This chain uses TRBV5-1 with TRBJ2-7; 7 nucleotides line up with TRBD2. CDR1 is SGHRS, CDR2 YFSETQ, per germline. V lost 3 bases, J lost 6 bases, and 12 bases stayed unmatched. The CDR3 runs 15 residues. CDR3 nucleotide sequence: TGCGCCAGCAGCTACCGCGGGAGTCCTCCAACCGAGCAGTACTTC. It translates to CASSYRGSPPTEQYF.

The CDR3 loop reads CSVGGEETQYF. DNA of the CDR3: TGCAGCGTTGGGGGGGAAGAGACCCAGTACTTC. The genes are TRBV29-1 and TRBJ2-5; D may be TRBD2 (6 bases). The CDR3 extends over 11 amino acids. CDR1 is SQVTM, CDR2 ANQGSEA, per germline. V gave up 4 bases and J gave up 3 bases, with 6 bases separating them.

The chain uses TRBV7-2 and TRBJ1-5; no clear D. The CDR3 contains 15 residues. CDR1 and CDR2 from the germline V gene are SGHTA and FQGNSA. V shed 1 base and J shed 2 bases, with 9 bases lying between them. CDR3 DNA sequence: TGTGCCAGCAGCTTAGACCTTGGGGGCAATCAGCCCCAGCATTTT. This translates into CASSLDLGGNQPQHF.

The chain employs TRBV12-3 or TRBV12-4 and TRBJ1-4; D gene ambiguous. The CDR3 has 14 residues. Trimming pared 5 bases from V and 6 bases from J, leaving 13 bases between. The CDR3 region is CASSLGEVYEKLFF. DNA for the CDR3: TGTGCCAGCAGTCTAGGAGAGGTCTATGAAAAACTGTTTTTT.

This clonotype appeared many times. The rearrangement joins TRBV5-1 to TRBJ1-6, with D maybe TRBD1 (6 bases). Germline values: CDR1 SGHRS, CDR2 YFSETQ. CDR3 size: 14 residues. Trimming removed 0 bases from V and 7 bases from J, with 8 bases in between. The CDR3 DNA follows: TGCGCCAGCAGCTTGGGACAGGACAATTCACCCCTCCACTTT. Encoded protein: CASSLGQDNSPLHF.

J is TRBJ2-3 and V is TRBV6-1; D unclear. Trimming shortened V by 6 bases and J by 5 bases, and 9 bases separated the two germline ends. This CDR3 has 12 amino acids. CDR1 is MNHNS and CDR2 is SASEGT in the germline V gene. CDR3 residues: CASRGERDTQYF. In DNA, the CDR3 is TGTGCCAGCAGAGGTGAGCGAGATACGCAGTATTTT.

This rearrangement joins TRBV6-1 to TRBJ1-5; possible D gene TRBD1, 5 bases. Germline CDR1 and CDR2: MNHNS and SASEGT. This CDR3 comprises 15 residues. Trimming removed 4 bases from V and 3 bases from J, with 13 bases in between. The CDR3 nucleotides are TGTGCCAGCAGTGCAATTGGACAACTCAATCAGCCCCAGCATTTT. Translated, it gives CASSAIGQLNQPQHF.

The J gene is TRBJ1-3, the V gene TRBV7-2; the D gene is possibly TRBD1 (5 bases). Trimming took 5 bases from V and 0 from J, leaving 8 bases between them. The CDR3 runs 14 residues. Germline V gives CDR1 SGHTA, CDR2 FQGNSA. The CDR3 sequence: CASSTGLSGNTIYF. As DNA, the CDR3 is TGTGCCAGCAGCACAGGTCTCTCTGGAAACACCATATATTTT.

This clonotype has a handful of counts. This sequence joins TRBV6-1 and TRBJ1-1; the D is unclear. Germline V gene lookup returns CDR1 MNHNS and CDR2 SASEGT. This CDR3 has 14 residues. Between the trimmed V and J ends, which lost 2 bases and 3 bases, there was a span of 10 bases. CDR3 bases: TGTGCCAGCAGTGAATGGGGATATTACACTGAAGCTTTCTTT. Its protein is CASSEWGYYTEAFF.

The genes are TRBV12-3 or TRBV12-4 and TRBJ2-1, with a possible D match to TRBD1 (6 bases). CDR3 size: 15 residues. V was clipped by 5 bases and J by 7 bases, with 18 bases between them. The CDR3 region has the DNA TGTGCCAGCAGTCCTACCGGGACAATGAAAAATGAGCAGTTCTTC. Translation gives CASSPTGTMKNEQFF.

The chain is built from TRBV12-3 or TRBV12-4 and TRBJ2-5; TRBD2 is a possible D gene (6 bases). CDR3 size: 15 residues. The ends were cut back, 3 bases at V and 1 base at J, with 12 bases in the middle. The CDR3 protein is CASSLSREVQETQYF. The CDR3, as DNA: TGTGCCAGCAGTTTGTCCAGGGAGGTCCAAGAGACCCAGTACTTC.

This clonotype has just a few counts. The rearrangement links TRBV27 to TRBJ2-6; the D is unclear. V lost 8 bases, J lost 1 base, and 6 bases lay in between. CDR1 is MNHEY and CDR2 is SMNVEV in the germline V gene (reference sequence). The CDR3 sequence is 13 residues long. The CDR3 spells CASGESGANVLTF. CDR3 nucleotides: TGTGCCAGCGGAGAATCTGGGGCCAACGTCCTGACTTTC. The entire variable domain, with the rest obtained from reference TRBV27 and TRBJ2-6, is as follows: EAQVTQNPRYLITVTGKKLTVTCSQNMNHEYMSWYRQDPGLGLRQIYYSMNVEVTDKGDVPEGYKVSRKEKRNFPLILESPSPNQTSLYFCASGESGANVLTFGAGSRLTVL.

This clonotype was counted between two and nine times. The chain carries TRBV12-3 or TRBV12-4 and TRBJ2-2, with TRBD1 identical over 8 bases. CDR3 size: 14 residues. Losses at the gene ends were 5 bases for V and 4 bases for J; bases not matched to a gene: 3. In nucleotides, the CDR3 is TGTGCCAGCAGTAGACAGGGGTCCACCGGGGAGCTGTTTTTT. It specifies CASSRQGSTGELFF.

This clonotype came up many times. The V and J genes are TRBV9 and TRBJ2-5; 7 bases are shared with TRBD2. This CDR3 has 15 residues. Germline V lookup: CDR1 SGDLS, CDR2 YYNGEE. V dropped 0 bases and J dropped 5; count of bases not matched to a gene: 7. The DNA of the CDR3 is TGTGCCAGCAGCGTAGCGGCGGGAGTAGGGGAGACCCAGTACTTC. Translating it yields CASSVAAGVGETQYF.

Only a few counts were recorded for this clonotype. The chain has TRBV29-1 and TRBJ2-5, with 11 positions matching TRBD2. In germline, CDR1 is SQVTM, CDR2 ANQGSEA. After removal of 6 bases from V and 4 bases from J, the junction contained 10 bases not matched to a gene. This CDR3 has 15 residues. CDR3 nucleotides: TGCAGCGTCCCGGGTAGCGGGAGGGGGGGAGAGACCCAGTACTTC. Encoded protein: CSVPGSGRGGETQYF.

This clonotype was counted only a few times. The gene calls are TRBV5-1 and TRBJ2-1; D is unresolved. Trimming left V 4 bases short and J 4 bases short, with 12 bases between. The CDR3 runs to 14 residues. Germline V gene lookup returns CDR1 SGHRS and CDR2 YFSETQ. The CDR3 coding sequence is TGCGCCAGCAGCCTATCCGACGGTTACAATGAGCAGTTCTTC. Residues: CASSLSDGYNEQFF.